The 20 T cell receptor beta chains below all came from one sample that was sequenced in a study of cytomegalovirus exposure and HLA in healthy donors. Measured with immunoSEQ multiplex PCR; TCRdb has only the in-frame clones, and not every one. This table holds 300,000 to 400,000 clones, approximately 86% found once. Sequencing was done on a sample of PBMCs. These receptors originate from a man aged 25 to 40 in good health and CMV-seronegative.

A few counts support this clone. In DNA, the CDR3 is TGTGCCAGCAGCTTAGGAATGGGGAGCTCCTACAATGAGCAGTTCTTC. Translation gives CASSLGMGSSYNEQFF. This chain links TRBV11-2 with TRBJ2-1, with D perhaps matching TRBD2 (5 bases). The CDR3 extends over 16 amino acids. V was trimmed by 1 base and J by 0 bases, leaving 10 bases between them. CDR1 is SGHAT, CDR2 FQNNGV, per germline.

The sample holds a few counts of this clone. The chain has TRBV19 and TRBJ1-1; 9 bases are shared with TRBD1. This CDR3 has 15 amino acids. The germline CDR1 and CDR2 sequences are LNHDA and SQIVND (reference sequence). V lost 9 bases, J lost 0 bases, and 8 bases stayed unmatched. The CDR3 sequence is CASQTGGDLNTEAFF. For the CDR3, the DNA is TGTGCCAGCCAAACAGGGGGCGATTTGAACACTGAAGCTTTCTTT.

The DNA of the CDR3 is TGCGCCAGCGGAGCTAGCGAGACAGATACGCAGTATTTT. Protein product: CASGASETDTQYF. The rearrangement joins TRBV10-2 to TRBJ2-3; TRBD2 is a possible D gene (6 bases). Trimming pared 8 bases from V and 3 bases from J, leaving 12 bases between. CDR3 length: 13 amino acids. Germline V gene data show CDR1 as WSHSY and CDR2 as SAAADI.

This chain uses TRBV19 with TRBJ2-7; a possible D gene is TRBD2 (6 bases). Germline lookup yields CDR1 LNHDA and CDR2 SQIVND (reference sequence). Trimming removed 3 bases at V and 0 bases at J, with 18 bases between. The CDR3 length is 17 residues. CDR3 coding DNA: TGTGCCAGTAGTATTGAGTGGGGGGAACAGGCCTCCTACGAGCAGTACTTC. Protein sequence: CASSIEWGEQASYEQYF.

In its sample, this clone was seen once. The chain links TRBV15 to TRBJ2-3; 11 bases line up with TRBD2. From germline, CDR1 is LNHNV and CDR2 YYDKDF (reference sequence). The trim removed 0 bases at V and 3 bases at J, leaving 2 bases unmatched. The CDR3 spans 16 residues. The CDR3 region is CATSRDLAGGTDTQYF. The CDR3 nucleotides read TGTGCCACCAGCAGAGATCTAGCGGGGGGAACAGATACGCAGTATTTT.

The chain employs TRBV30 and TRBJ1-3; D not resolved. Trimming shortened V by 0 bases and J by 2 bases, and 11 bases separated the two germline ends. The CDR3 is made up of 15 amino acids. Germline values: CDR1 GTSNPN, CDR2 SVGIG (reference sequence). CDR3 in amino acids: CAWSVSEGTGNTIYF. CDR3 in DNA: TGTGCCTGGAGTGTATCTGAGGGAACTGGAAACACCATATATTTT. Full variable domain (missing parts from reference TRBV30 and TRBJ1-3): SQTIHQWPATLVQPVGSPLSLECTVEGTSNPNLYWYRQAAGRGLQLLFYSVGIGQISSEVPQNLSASRPQDRQFILSSKKLLLSDSGFYLCAWSVSEGTGNTIYFGEGSWLTVV.

The chain carries TRBV5-8 and TRBJ2-7; D perhaps matches TRBD1 (5 bases). CDR3 length: 15 amino acids. In germline, CDR1 is SGHTS, CDR2 YDEGEE. Trimming pared 5 bases from V and 5 bases from J, leaving 20 bases between. CDR3 sequence (DNA): TGTGCCAGCAGTTTACAGGTTCAGGTCGTTCACGAGCAGTACTTC. Translation: CASSLQVQVVHEQYF.

The V gene is TRBV4-2, the J gene TRBJ2-1; 11 nucleotides match TRBD2. This CDR3 has 17 residues. Germline lookup yields CDR1 LGHNA and CDR2 YNFKEQ. J gave up 0 bases and V 6 bases, and 7 bases lay outside the gene matches. Here the CDR3 reads CASSLSGGVSSYNEQFF. CDR3 DNA: TGTGCCAGCAGTCTTAGCGGGGGGGTCAGCTCCTACAATGAGCAGTTCTTC.

CDR3 coding DNA: TGTGCCAGGAAGGGGGGACAGTTTCCCGGGGAGCTGTTTTTT. Its protein product is CARKGGQFPGELFF. The chain employs TRBV21-1 and TRBJ2-2; the D call in the table, TRBD1, was not verified against the DNA. TRBV21-1 has pseudogene status. This CDR3 region has 14 residues.

The rearrangement joins TRBV30 to TRBJ1-4, with TRBD1 as a possible D gene (5 bases). The ends were cut back, 4 bases at V and 4 bases at J, with 16 bases in the middle. The CDR3 runs to 15 residues. Germline V gene sequence: CDR1 GTSNPN, CDR2 SVGIG (reference sequence). CDR3 bases: TGTGCCTGGACCAGGCCCGGGGGATTTAATGAAAAACTGTTTTTT. Encoded protein: CAWTRPGGFNEKLFF. Together with reference TRBV30 and TRBJ1-4, the CDR3 gives the full variable domain: SQTIHQWPATLVQPVGSPLSLECTVEGTSNPNLYWYRQAAGRGLQLLFYSVGIGQISSEVPQNLSASRPQDRQFILSSKKLLLSDSGFYLCAWTRPGGFNEKLFFGSGTQLSVL.

This clone was seen once. The rearrangement joins TRBV6-5 to TRBJ1-1, with D possibly matching TRBD1 (5 bases). Germline CDR1 and CDR2: MNHEY and SVGAGI. With 6 bases removed from V and 1 base from J, the gap between germline ends came to 12 bases. The CDR3 contains 14 residues. For the CDR3, the DNA is TGTGCCAGCAGGGAAGGGGCAGCGAACACTGAAGCTTTCTTT. This encodes CASREGAANTEAFF.

The V and J genes are TRBV7-2 and TRBJ1-5; the match to TRBD1 covers 8 bases. This CDR3 is built from 15 residues. Germline values: CDR1 SGHTA, CDR2 FQGNSA. The V segment lost 1 base and the J segment 2 bases; nucleotides outside the gene matches: 1. CDR3 coding DNA: TGTGCCAGCAGCTTAGACAGGGGGGGCAATCAGCCCCAGCATTTT. As protein: CASSLDRGGNQPQHF.

This clone was counted once. CDR3 in DNA: TGTGCCAGCAGTGGTTCCCAGGTGAACACTGAAGCTTTCTTT. The encoded protein is CASSGSQVNTEAFF. J is TRBJ1-1 and V is TRBV25-1, with D unresolved. The ends were cut back, 4 bases at V and 0 bases at J, with 9 bases in the middle. Germline loops: CDR1 MGHDK, CDR2 SYGVNS. The CDR3 is made up of 14 amino acids.

For this clone: This same CDR3 is encoded by further DNA sequences in the sample. The chain couples TRBV7-9 to TRBJ1-1, with TRBD1 identical over 8 bases. Germline CDR1 reads SEHNR; CDR2 reads FQNEAQ (reference sequence). Trimming removed 6 bases from V and 1 base from J; junction bases left unmatched: 1. The CDR3 covers 13 residues. The DNA for the CDR3 is TGTGCCAGCAGTGGACAGGGGAACACTGAAGCTTTCTTT. Translated, it gives CASSGQGNTEAFF.

The chain links TRBV11-2 to TRBJ2-7, with 8 bases that match TRBD1. CDR1 SGHAT and CDR2 FQNNGV come from the germline V gene. The CDR3 contains 14 residues. Trimming cost V 5 bases and J 6 bases; bases outside gene matches: 9. The CDR3 protein is CASSPQGDVVEQYF. The CDR3 DNA reads TGTGCCAGCAGCCCACAGGGGGACGTTGTCGAGCAGTACTTC.

The DNA of the CDR3 is TGCGCCAGCAGCTTTACGGAAAGGGGCACTGAAGCTTTCTTT. The encoded protein is CASSFTERGTEAFF. The rearrangement uses TRBV5-1 and TRBJ1-1, with D possibly matching TRBD1 (5 bases). CDR3 length: 14 residues. From germline, CDR1 is SGHRS and CDR2 YFSETQ. V lost 2 bases to trimming and J lost 4 bases, with 12 bases between them.

V is TRBV27 and J is TRBJ2-7; possible D gene TRBD2, 6 bases. Germline CDR1 and CDR2: MNHEY and SMNVEV (reference sequence). CDR3 length equals 13 residues. Deletions cut 3 bases from V and 2 bases from J, with 8 bases between. The CDR3 loop reads CASSLSGAYEQYF. As DNA, the CDR3 is TGTGCCAGCAGTTTGTCGGGGGCCTACGAGCAGTACTTC.

J is TRBJ2-5 and V is TRBV5-1; possibly TRBD1 for D (5 bases). Trimming took 0 bases from V and 4 from J, leaving 13 bases between them. The CDR3 extends over 15 amino acids. Germline CDR1 and CDR2: SGHRS and YFSETQ. The CDR3 reads CASSLVSQGRETQYF. CDR3 in DNA: TGCGCCAGCAGCTTGGTCTCTCAGGGAAGAGAGACCCAGTACTTC.

CDR3 sequence reads: CASSPRRGGTDTQYF. CDR3 coding DNA: TGTGCCAGCAGCCCCAGGCGGGGAGGCACAGATACGCAGTATTTT. The chain is built from TRBV6-6 and TRBJ2-3; D possibly corresponds to TRBD2 (6 bases). The CDR3 is 15 amino acids. CDR1 and CDR2 from the germline V gene are MNHNY and SVGAGI (reference sequence). Between the trimmed V and J ends, which lost 6 bases and 1 base, there was a span of 14 bases.

The CDR3: CASSLWTAESTDTQYF. CDR3 nucleotide sequence: TGTGCCAGCAGCTTATGGACAGCAGAAAGCACAGATACGCAGTATTTT. The rearrangement joins TRBV7-8 to TRBJ2-3; a weak D match, TRBD1 (6 bases). CDR1 is SGHVS, CDR2 FQNEAQ, per germline. CDR3 length equals 16 residues. V was trimmed by 2 bases and J by 0 bases, leaving 12 bases between them.